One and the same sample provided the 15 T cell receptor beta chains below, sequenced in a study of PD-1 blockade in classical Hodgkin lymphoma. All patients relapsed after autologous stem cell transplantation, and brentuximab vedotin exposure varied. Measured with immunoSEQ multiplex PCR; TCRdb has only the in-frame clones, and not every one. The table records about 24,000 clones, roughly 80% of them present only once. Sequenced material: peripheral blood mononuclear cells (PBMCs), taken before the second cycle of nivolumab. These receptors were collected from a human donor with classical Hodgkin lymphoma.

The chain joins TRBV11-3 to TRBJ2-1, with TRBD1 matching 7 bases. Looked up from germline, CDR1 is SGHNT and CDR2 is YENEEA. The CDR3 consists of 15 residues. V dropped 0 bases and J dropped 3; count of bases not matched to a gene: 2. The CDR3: CASSLEAGGYNEQFF. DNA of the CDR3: TGTGCCAGCAGCTTAGAAGCAGGGGGCTACAATGAGCAGTTCTTC.

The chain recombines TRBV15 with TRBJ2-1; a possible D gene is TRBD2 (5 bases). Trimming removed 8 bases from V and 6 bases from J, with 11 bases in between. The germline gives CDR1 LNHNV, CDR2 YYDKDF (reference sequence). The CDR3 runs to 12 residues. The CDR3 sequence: CATSLGGNEQFF. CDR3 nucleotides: TGTGCCACCTCACTAGGCGGCAATGAGCAGTTCTTC. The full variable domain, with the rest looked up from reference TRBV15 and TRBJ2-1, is DAMVIQNPRYQVTQFGKPVTLSCSQTLNHNVMYWYQQKSSQAPKLLFHYYDKDFNNEADTPDNFQSRRPNTSFCFLDIRSPGLGDTAMYLCATSLGGNEQFFGPGTRLTVL.

The CDR3 spells CASSIDLAGLYNEQFF. CDR3 nucleotide sequence: TGTGCCAGTAGTATAGATTTAGCGGGGCTCTACAATGAGCAGTTCTTC. The rearrangement links TRBV19 to TRBJ2-1; 8 bases line up with TRBD2. The CDR3 totals 16 residues. Per germline, CDR1 LNHDA and CDR2 SQIVND (reference sequence). V lost 0 bases, J lost 3 bases, and 4 bases stayed unmatched. Filled out from reference TRBV19 and TRBJ2-1, the complete variable domain reads DGGITQSPKYLFRKEGQNVTLSCEQNLNHDAMYWYRQDPGQGLRLIYYSQIVNDFQKGDIAEGYSVSREKKESFPLTVTSAQKNPTAFYLCASSIDLAGLYNEQFFGPGTRLTVL.

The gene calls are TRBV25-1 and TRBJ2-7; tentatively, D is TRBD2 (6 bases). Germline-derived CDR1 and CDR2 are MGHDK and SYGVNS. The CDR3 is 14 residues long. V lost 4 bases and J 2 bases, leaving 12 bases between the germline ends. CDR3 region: CASSGSGLTYEQYF. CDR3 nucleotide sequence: TGTGCCAGCAGTGGCAGCGGACTAACCTACGAGCAGTACTTC.

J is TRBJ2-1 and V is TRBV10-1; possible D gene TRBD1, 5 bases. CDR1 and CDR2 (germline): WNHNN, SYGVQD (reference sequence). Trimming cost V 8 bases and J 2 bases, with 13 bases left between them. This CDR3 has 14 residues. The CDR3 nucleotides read TGCGCCAGCTCCATGACAGTACCCTACAATGAGCAGTTCTTC. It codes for CASSMTVPYNEQFF.

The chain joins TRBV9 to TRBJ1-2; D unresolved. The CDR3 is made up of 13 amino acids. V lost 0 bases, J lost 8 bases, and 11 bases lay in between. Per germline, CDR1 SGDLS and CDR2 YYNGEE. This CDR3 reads CASSVDSARGYTF. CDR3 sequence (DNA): TGTGCCAGCAGCGTAGACAGCGCTAGGGGCTACACCTTC. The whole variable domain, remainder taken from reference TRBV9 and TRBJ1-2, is DSGVTQTPKHLITATGQRVTLRCSPRSGDLSVYWYQQSLDQGLQFLIQYYNGEERAKGNILERFSAQQFPDLHSELNLSSLELGDSALYFCASSVDSARGYTFGSGTRLTVV.

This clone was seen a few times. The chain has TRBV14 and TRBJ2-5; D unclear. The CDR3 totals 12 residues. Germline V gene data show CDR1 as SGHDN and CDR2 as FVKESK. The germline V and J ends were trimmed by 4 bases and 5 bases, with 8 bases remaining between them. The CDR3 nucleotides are TGTGCCAGCAGCCCCTCCGGGGAGACCCAGTACTTC. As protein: CASSPSGETQYF.

CDR3 amino acids: CASSDLAPGLAGQLSTDTQYF. The DNA of the CDR3 is TGTGCCAGCAGCGACCTCGCACCGGGACTAGCGGGACAACTGAGCACAGATACGCAGTATTTT. The chain carries TRBV9 and TRBJ2-3; 13 bases align to TRBD2. The CDR3 covers 21 residues. Germline-derived CDR1 and CDR2 are SGDLS and YYNGEE. Trimming took 3 bases from V and 0 from J; bases not matched to a gene: 16. The complete variable domain, with remaining parts taken from reference TRBV9 and TRBJ2-3, reads DSGVTQTPKHLITATGQRVTLRCSPRSGDLSVYWYQQSLDQGLQFLIQYYNGEERAKGNILERFSAQQFPDLHSELNLSSLELGDSALYFCASSDLAPGLAGQLSTDTQYFGPGTRLTVL.

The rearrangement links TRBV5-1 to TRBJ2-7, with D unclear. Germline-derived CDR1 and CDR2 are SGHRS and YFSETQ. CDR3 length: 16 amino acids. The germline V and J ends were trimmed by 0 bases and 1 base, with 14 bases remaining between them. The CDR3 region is CASSLGWTGISYEQYF. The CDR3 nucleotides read TGCGCCAGCAGCTTGGGGTGGACCGGCATTTCCTACGAGCAGTACTTC.

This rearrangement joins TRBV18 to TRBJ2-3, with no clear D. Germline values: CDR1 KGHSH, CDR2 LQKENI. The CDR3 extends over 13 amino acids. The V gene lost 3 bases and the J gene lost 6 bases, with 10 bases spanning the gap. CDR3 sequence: CASSPGHPDTQYF. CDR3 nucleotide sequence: TGTGCCAGCTCACCGGGTCACCCGGATACGCAGTATTTT. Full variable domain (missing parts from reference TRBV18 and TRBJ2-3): NAGVMQNPRHLVRRRGQEARLRCSPMKGHSHVYWYRQLPEEGLKFMVYLQKENIIDESGMPKERFSAEFPKEGPSILRIQQVVRGDSAAYFCASSPGHPDTQYFGPGTRLTVL.

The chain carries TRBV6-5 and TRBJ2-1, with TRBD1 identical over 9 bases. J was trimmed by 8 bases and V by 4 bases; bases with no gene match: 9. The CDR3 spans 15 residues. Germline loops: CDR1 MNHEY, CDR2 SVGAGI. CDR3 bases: TGTGCCAGCAGTTCTCCGGGACAGGGCGTTTATGAGCAGTTCTTC. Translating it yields CASSSPGQGVYEQFF.

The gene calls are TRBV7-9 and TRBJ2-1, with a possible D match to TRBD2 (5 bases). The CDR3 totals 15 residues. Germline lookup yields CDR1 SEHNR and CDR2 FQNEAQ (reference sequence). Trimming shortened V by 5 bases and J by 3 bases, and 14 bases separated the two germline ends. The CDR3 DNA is TGTGCCAGCAGCACCCCCCGGAGGCTCTACAATGAGCAGTTCTTC. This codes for CASSTPRRLYNEQFF.

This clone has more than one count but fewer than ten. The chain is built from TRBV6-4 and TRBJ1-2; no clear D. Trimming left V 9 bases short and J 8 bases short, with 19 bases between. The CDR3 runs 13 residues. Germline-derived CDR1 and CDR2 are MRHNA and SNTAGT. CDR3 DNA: TGTGCCAGATGTGGAGGGCTCGTTCACGGCTACACCTTC. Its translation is CARCGGLVHGYTF.

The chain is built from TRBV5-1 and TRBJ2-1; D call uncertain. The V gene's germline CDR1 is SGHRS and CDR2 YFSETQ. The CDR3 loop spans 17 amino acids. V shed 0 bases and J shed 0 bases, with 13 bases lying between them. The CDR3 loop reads CASSLAVGGLSYNEQFF. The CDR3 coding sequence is TGCGCCAGCAGCTTGGCCGTAGGCGGTCTCTCCTACAATGAGCAGTTCTTC.

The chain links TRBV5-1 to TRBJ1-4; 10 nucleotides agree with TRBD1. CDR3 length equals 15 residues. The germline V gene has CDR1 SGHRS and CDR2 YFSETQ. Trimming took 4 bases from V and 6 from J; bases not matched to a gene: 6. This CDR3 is CASSRGGTGDEKLFF. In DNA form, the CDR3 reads TGCGCCAGCAGCCGAGGGGGGACAGGGGATGAAAAACTGTTTTTT.